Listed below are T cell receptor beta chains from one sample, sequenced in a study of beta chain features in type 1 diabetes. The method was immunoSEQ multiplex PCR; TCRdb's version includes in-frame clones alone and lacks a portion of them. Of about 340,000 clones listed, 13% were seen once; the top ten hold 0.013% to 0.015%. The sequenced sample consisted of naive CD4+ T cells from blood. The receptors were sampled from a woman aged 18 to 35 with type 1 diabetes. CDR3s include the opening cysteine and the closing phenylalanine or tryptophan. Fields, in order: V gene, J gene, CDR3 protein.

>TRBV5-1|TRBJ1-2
CASSLGQDYGYTF
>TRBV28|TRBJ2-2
CASSLRATGELFF
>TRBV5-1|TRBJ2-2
CASSLLGELFF
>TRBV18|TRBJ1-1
CASSPGTANTEAFF
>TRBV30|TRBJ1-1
CAWSRGRGFVTEAFF
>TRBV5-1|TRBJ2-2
CASSLARLAGTGELFF
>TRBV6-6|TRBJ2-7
CASSWVAGVGEQYF
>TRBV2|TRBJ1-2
CASSDGGSYGYTF
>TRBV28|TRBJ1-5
CATENGRGRNQPQHF
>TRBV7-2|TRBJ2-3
CASSPFRATSTDTQYF
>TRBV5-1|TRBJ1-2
CASSLGGHYGYTF
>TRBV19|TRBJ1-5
CASSIPAGTGYNQPQHF
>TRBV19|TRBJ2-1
CASSTGTSGRGEQFF
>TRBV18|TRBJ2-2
CASSPRPGHFSPDGELFF
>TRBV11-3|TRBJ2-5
CASSLPGLAAGTQYF
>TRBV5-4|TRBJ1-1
CASSIRTGGEEAFF
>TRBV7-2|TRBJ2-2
CASSLVATVRANTGELFF
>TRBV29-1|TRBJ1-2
CSVDIGTGWGYTF
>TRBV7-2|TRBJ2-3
CASSQWQGDTDTQYF
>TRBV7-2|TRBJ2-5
CASNPGGTGAETQYF
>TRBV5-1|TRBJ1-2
CASSSMRIGHNYGYTF
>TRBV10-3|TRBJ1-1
CAISESLVNTEAFF
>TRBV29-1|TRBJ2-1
CTARSGYNEQFF
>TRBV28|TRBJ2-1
CASGGGRWNEQFF
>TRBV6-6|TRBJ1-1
CASSYSGDREAFF
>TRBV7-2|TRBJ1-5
CASSLDRANQPQHF
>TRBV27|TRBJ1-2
CASSGQGNYGYTF
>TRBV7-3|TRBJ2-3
CASSLGLAGGPGDTQYF
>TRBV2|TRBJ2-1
CASSYGTSGLNEQFF
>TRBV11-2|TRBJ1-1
CASSLDRHAFF
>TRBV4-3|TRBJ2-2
CASSQADRASGELFF
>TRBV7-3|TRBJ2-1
CASSSKGADNEQFF
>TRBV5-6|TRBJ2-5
CASSLVTGRETQYF
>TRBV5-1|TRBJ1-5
CASSPGAGDQPQHF
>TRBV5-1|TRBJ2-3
CASSPGLAGGPNTQYF
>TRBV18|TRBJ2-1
CASSLGTSGVNEQFF
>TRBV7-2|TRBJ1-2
CASTTDRGIYGYTF
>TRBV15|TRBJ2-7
CATSRDRGVSGPSPLYEQYF
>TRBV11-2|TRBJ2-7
CASSLVEGDHEQYF
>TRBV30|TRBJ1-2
CAWSPQGANYGYTF
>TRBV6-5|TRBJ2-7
CASSYGREYEQYF
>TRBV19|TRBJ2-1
CASSYSLAGGPRNEQFF
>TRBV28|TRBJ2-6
CASSFRGTGANVLTF
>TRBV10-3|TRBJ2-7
CAIRADLNDPYEQYF
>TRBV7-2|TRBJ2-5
CASNHLAGETQYF
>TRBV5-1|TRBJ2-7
CASSLGVQRFYEQYF
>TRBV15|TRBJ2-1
CATSRGVSGNIDEQFF
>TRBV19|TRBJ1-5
CASSKTGQPYSNQPQHF
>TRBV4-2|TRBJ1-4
CASSSRTGGEKLFF
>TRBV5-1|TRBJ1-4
CASSLRGPDEKLFF
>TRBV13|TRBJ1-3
CASSRNPDSHSGNTIYF